These 25 T cell receptor beta chains came from one sample sequenced in a study of blood T cell repertoires in COVID-19 (dated by TCRdb to 2020 to 2021). Library construction relied on the immunoSEQ multiplex PCR assay. In TCRdb, the immuneACCESS table is reduced to in-frame sequences with V and J assigned. These tables do not hold every clone; where another copy was compared, an unresolved V gene accounts for under half, and the others remain unexplained. Within this sample are 45,000 to 50,000 clones, with roughly four fifths of them counted one time only. The ten top clones hold around 7% of the sample. Sequencing input: peripheral blood. Every receptor here comes from a middle-aged man with acute or convalescent COVID-19.

This clone was seen once. The rearrangement uses TRBV10-3 and TRBJ2-2; D unclear. The CDR3 extends over 11 amino acids. Germline V CDR1 and CDR2: ENHRY, SYGVKD. V was trimmed by 8 bases and J by 6 bases, leaving 7 bases between them. This CDR3 reads CAIGRAGELFF. The CDR3 DNA reads as TGTGCCATCGGCCGGGCCGGGGAGCTGTTTTTT.

V and J are TRBV29-1 and TRBJ2-5; 7 bases align to TRBD2. The CDR3 has 14 amino acids. The germline V gene has CDR1 SQVTM and CDR2 ANQGSEA. J was trimmed by 2 bases and V by 7 bases; bases with no gene match: 10. The CDR3 coding sequence is TGCAGCGCGATGACTAGCCTGTCGCAAGAGACCCAGTACTTC. Residues: CSAMTSLSQETQYF.

This chain links TRBV2 with TRBJ2-5; possible D gene TRBD2, 5 bases. The CDR3 extends over 15 amino acids. Germline V gives CDR1 SNHLY, CDR2 FYNNEI. V was shortened by 3 bases and J by 5 bases, with 16 bases between the two germline ends. CDR3 in amino acids: CASSELRGSAETQYF. CDR3 in DNA: TGTGCCAGCAGTGAGCTTCGGGGATCGGCCGAGACCCAGTACTTC. Variable domain in full (rest from reference TRBV2 and TRBJ2-5): EPEVTQTPSHQVTQMGQEVILRCVPISNHLYFYWYRQILGQKVEFLVSFYNNEISEKSEIFDDQFSVERPDGSNFTLKIRSTKLEDSAMYFCASSELRGSAETQYFGPGTRLLVL.

The chain couples TRBV19 to TRBJ1-5; 10 bases match TRBD1. The germline gives CDR1 LNHDA, CDR2 SQIVND (reference sequence). V lost 6 bases and J lost 8; bases outside the gene matches: 10. This CDR3 comprises 15 residues. This CDR3 is CASSPPGQGFKPQHF. The CDR3, as DNA: TGTGCCAGTAGCCCCCCGGGACAGGGGTTTAAGCCCCAGCATTTT.

The V and J genes are TRBV6-5 and TRBJ2-7; 11 bases are shared with TRBD1. There are 15 residues in the CDR3. The J segment lost 4 bases and the V segment lost 10 bases, leaving 12 bases of the junction unmatched. From germline, CDR1 is MNHEY and CDR2 SVGAGI. CDR3 residues: CAIATRTGGRYEQYF. DNA of the CDR3: TGTGCCATCGCGACCAGGACAGGGGGCCGTTACGAGCAGTACTTC.

CDR3 DNA sequence: TGTGCCACTGAGATTCCGGGACAGCGGAACACTGAAGCTTTCTTT. Translated: CATEIPGQRNTEAFF. The rearrangement links TRBV19 to TRBJ1-1; 7 bases are a match to TRBD1. The CDR3 extends over 15 amino acids. Trimming cost V 10 bases and J 1 base; bases outside gene matches: 12. Germline V lookup: CDR1 LNHDA, CDR2 SQIVND (reference sequence).

This chain uses TRBV20-1 with TRBJ1-1; the D gene is possibly TRBD1 (6 bases). With 4 bases removed from V and 11 bases from J, the gap between germline ends came to 14 bases. This CDR3 comprises 11 residues. Per the germline V gene, CDR1 is DFQATT and CDR2 is SNEGSKA (reference sequence). The CDR3: CSATQMGAAFF. CDR3 coding DNA: TGCAGTGCTACTCAGATGGGGGCGGCTTTCTTT.

A single count supports this clone. The gene calls are TRBV9 and TRBJ2-7; 7 bases are a match to TRBD1. The CDR3 loop spans 15 amino acids. Germline assignment: CDR1 SGDLS and CDR2 YYNGEE. Trimming cost V 2 bases and J 2 bases; bases outside gene matches: 7. The CDR3 nucleotides read TGTGCCAGCAGCGTTTCCGGGACAGAGACCTACGAGCAGTACTTC. Residues: CASSVSGTETYEQYF.

V usage is TRBV10-3 and J usage is TRBJ1-2; no firm D call. From germline, CDR1 is ENHRY and CDR2 SYGVKD. The V end lost 0 bases, the J end lost 3 bases, and 8 bases lay between the germline ends. The CDR3 sequence is 14 residues long. The CDR3 DNA follows: TGTGCCATCAGTGAGTCTACAGTTTACTATGGCTACACCTTC. This sequence encodes CAISESTVYYGYTF.

This clone was recorded once. J is TRBJ2-7 and V is TRBV7-2; 11 bases map to TRBD2. CDR1 and CDR2 from the germline V gene are SGHTA and FQGNSA. CDR3 length equals 18 residues. The J segment lost 4 bases and the V segment lost 3 bases, leaving 14 bases of the junction unmatched. The CDR3 is CASSLFGPGTSGFYEQYF. The CDR3 region has the DNA TGTGCCAGCAGCTTGTTTGGCCCCGGGACTAGCGGATTTTACGAGCAGTACTTC.

The rearrangement links TRBV5-1 to TRBJ2-3, with no clear D. Trimming pared 2 bases from V and 0 bases from J, leaving 16 bases between. This CDR3 is built from 17 residues. The germline V gene encodes CDR1 SGHRS and CDR2 YFSETQ. DNA of the CDR3: TGCGCCAGCAGCTTATTAACTTATGTTTCTAGCACAGATACGCAGTATTTT. Protein sequence: CASSLLTYVSSTDTQYF. Based on the CDR3 plus reference TRBV5-1 and TRBJ2-3, the full variable domain is KAGVTQTPRYLIKTRGQQVTLSCSPISGHRSVSWYQQTPGQGLQFLFEYFSETQRNKGNFPGRFSGRQFSNSRSEMNVSTLELGDSALYLCASSLLTYVSSTDTQYFGPGTRLTVL.

This clone came up a few times. V and J are TRBV24-1 and TRBJ2-2; 10 bases agree with TRBD2. The CDR3 sequence is 17 residues long. CDR1 KGHDR and CDR2 SFDVKD come from the germline V gene. The trim removed 1 base at V and 1 base at J, leaving 2 bases unmatched. The CDR3, as DNA: TGTGCCACCAGTGATTTTCCTAGCGGGGGGAACACCGGGGAGCTGTTTTTT. Its protein is CATSDFPSGGNTGELFF.

The V and J genes are TRBV5-5 and TRBJ1-2; D is ambiguous. V was shortened by 1 base and J by 0 bases, with 16 bases between the two germline ends. Germline CDR1 reads SGHKS; CDR2 reads YYEKEE (reference sequence). CDR3 length equals 17 residues. The CDR3 region has the DNA TGTGCCAGCAGCTTGCGTTTAGTAGGCGACTCTAACTATGGCTACACCTTC. Translation: CASSLRLVGDSNYGYTF.

V is TRBV9 and J is TRBJ1-2; D unresolved. The CDR3 consists of 13 residues. The germline gives CDR1 SGDLS, CDR2 YYNGEE. The V gene lost 0 bases and the J gene lost 8 bases, with 11 bases spanning the gap. The CDR3 spells CASSVGVPLGYTF. The CDR3 DNA sequence: TGTGCCAGCAGCGTAGGAGTCCCCCTGGGCTACACCTTC.

The genes are TRBV7-2 and TRBJ2-7, with D perhaps matching TRBD2 (6 bases). There are 14 residues in the CDR3. The V end was cut by 4 bases, the J end by 7 bases, with 17 bases between. Germline CDR1 SGHTA, CDR2 FQGNSA. This CDR3 reads CASSYASGGLEQYF. CDR3 bases: TGTGCCAGCAGCTATGCTTCTGGGGGACTGGAGCAGTACTTC.

This clone is judged medium-sized (0.01 to 0.1%). The genes are TRBV14 and TRBJ1-4, with TRBD1 matching 8 bases. Germline trimming cut 5 bases from V and 4 bases from J; bases unmatched to any gene: 3. CDR1 is SGHDN, CDR2 FVKESK, per germline. This CDR3 region has 14 residues. The CDR3 sequence: CASSSTGGNEKLFF. The CDR3 DNA reads as TGTGCCAGCAGCTCAACAGGGGGTAATGAAAAACTGTTTTTT.

The V gene is TRBV7-8, the J gene TRBJ2-5; no definite D call. The V gene's germline CDR1 is SGHVS and CDR2 FQNEAQ. V was pared by 5 bases and J by 1 base, with 14 bases between. The CDR3 contains 15 residues. CDR3 sequence reads: CASSQSAGFQETQYF. The CDR3, as DNA: TGTGCCAGCAGCCAAAGCGCTGGCTTCCAAGAGACCCAGTACTTC.

V usage is TRBV4-3 and J usage is TRBJ1-5, with D possibly being TRBD1 (5 bases). CDR1 is LGHNA and CDR2 is YSLEER in the germline V gene. The CDR3 is 15 residues long. The V end lost 3 bases, the J end lost 3 bases, and 12 bases lay between the germline ends. The CDR3 sequence is CASSQATGNNQPQHF. In DNA, the CDR3 is TGCGCCAGCAGCCAGGCCACAGGTAACAATCAGCCCCAGCATTTT.

J is TRBJ1-2 and V is TRBV28, with a weak D call TRBD1 (6 bases). The germline gives CDR1 MDHEN, CDR2 SYDVKM. V shed 6 bases and J shed 4 bases, with 12 bases lying between them. CDR3 size: 13 residues. Here the CDR3 DNA reads TGTGCCAGCAGGCTGACAGGCCCCTATGGCTACACCTTC. Its translation: CASRLTGPYGYTF.

The V call is TRBV2, the J call TRBJ1-2, with unresolved D. The CDR3 has 13 amino acids. V dropped 4 bases and J dropped 3 bases, with 9 bases sitting between them. Germline CDR1 SNHLY, CDR2 FYNNEI. CDR3 in amino acids: CASSAGIHYGYTF. CDR3 nucleotide sequence: TGTGCCAGCAGTGCCGGGATCCACTATGGCTACACCTTC.

This rearrangement joins TRBV19 to TRBJ1-1; no clear D gene. This CDR3 spans 15 amino acids. Germline values: CDR1 LNHDA, CDR2 SQIVND (reference sequence). With 2 bases removed from V and 5 bases from J, the gap between germline ends came to 15 bases. The CDR3 bases are TGTGCCAGTAGTATACGAACGGCGGGTAATACTGAAGCTTTCTTT. Translation: CASSIRTAGNTEAFF. Based on the CDR3 plus reference TRBV19 and TRBJ1-1, the full variable domain is DGGITQSPKYLFRKEGQNVTLSCEQNLNHDAMYWYRQDPGQGLRLIYYSQIVNDFQKGDIAEGYSVSREKKESFPLTVTSAQKNPTAFYLCASSIRTAGNTEAFFGQGTRLTVV.

The rearrangement links TRBV2 to TRBJ1-1, with a possible D match to TRBD1 (6 bases). V lost 6 bases and J 1 base, leaving 9 bases between the germline ends. Germline CDR1 and CDR2: SNHLY and FYNNEI. This CDR3 has 13 amino acids. DNA for the CDR3: TGTGCCAGCAGCACGACAGGGAACACTGAAGCTTTCTTT. It is translated as CASSTTGNTEAFF. The full variable domain, in which reference TRBV2 and TRBJ1-1 provide the parts outside the CDR3, is EPEVTQTPSHQVTQMGQEVILRCVPISNHLYFYWYRQILGQKVEFLVSFYNNEISEKSEIFDDQFSVERPDGSNFTLKIRSTKLEDSAMYFCASSTTGNTEAFFGQGTRLTVV.

The chain is built from TRBV29-1 and TRBJ2-1; TRBD1 might be the D (7 bases). Germline V CDR1 and CDR2: SQVTM, ANQGSEA. With 4 bases removed from V and 6 bases from J, the gap between germline ends came to 19 bases. This CDR3 region has 15 residues. Here the CDR3 reads CSVVPRQGGVNEQFF. For the CDR3, the DNA is TGCAGCGTTGTACCCCGACAGGGAGGAGTCAATGAGCAGTTCTTC.

The rearrangement uses TRBV15 and TRBJ2-2; unclear D gene. Germline V gives CDR1 LNHNV, CDR2 YYDKDF (reference sequence). V dropped 0 bases and J dropped 4 bases, with 6 bases sitting between them. This CDR3 region has 14 residues. The CDR3 loop is CATSRDPTTGELFF. For the CDR3, the DNA is TGTGCCACCAGCAGAGATCCTACCACCGGGGAGCTGTTTTTT.

This clone occurred once. The rearrangement joins TRBV5-8 to TRBJ1-2; D is unresolved. Germline V gives CDR1 SGHTS, CDR2 YDEGEE. The CDR3 totals 15 residues. Trimming removed 1 base from V and 8 bases from J, with 18 bases in between. This CDR3 is CASSLIRARDGGYTF. DNA for the CDR3: TGTGCCAGCAGCTTGATAAGGGCCCGGGATGGCGGCTACACCTTC.